A selection of T cell receptor beta chains follows, all from one sample in a study of CD8+ T cells in alopecia areata. The repertoire was sequenced with immunoSEQ multiplex PCR; TCRdb's copy has only in-frame clones and lacks some. The sample holds 150,000 or so clones; roughly 50% are singletons and the top ten take roughly 17%. This specimen consisted of CD4+ T cells sorted from blood, obtained at approximately week 56, from a patient treated with tofacitinib. Receptors were obtained from a human donor with alopecia areata. Both conserved end residues are part of each CDR3. The D gene is left open where the match is weak. The size of a clone is reported for some rows only, either as once, few or many, or as a class for expanded clones.

V	D	size	J	length	DNA	CDR3
TRBV18	TRBD2	few	TRBJ2-7	15	TGTGCCAGCTCACCACAAGCGGGGGGGACCTACGAGCAGTACTTC	CASSPQAGGTYEQYF
TRBV7-3	TRBD1	.	TRBJ2-6	13	TGTGCCAGCAGCGAACAGGGGACCAACGTCCTGACTTTC	CASSEQGTNVLTF
TRBV6-5	.	few	TRBJ2-7	12	TGTGCCAGCCAGACAGTATCCTACGAGCAGTACTTC	CASQTVSYEQYF
TRBV15	.	.	TRBJ1-6	13	TGTGCCACCAGCAGTTCCCTGGTTTCACCCCTCCACTTT	CATSSSLVSPLHF
TRBV11-2	TRBD1	.	TRBJ1-1	16	TGTGCCAGCAGCACCTGGGACAGGGGGGAGGTCACTGAAGCTTTCTTT	CASSTWDRGEVTEAFF
TRBV29-1	.	.	TRBJ1-1	14	TGCAGCGTAGAAACTGACAGGCTGAACACTGAAGCTTTCTTT	CSVETDRLNTEAFF
TRBV18	.	few	TRBJ1-2	16	TGTGCCAGCTCACCAACTAAAGGACTCTCTAACTATGGCTACACCTTC	CASSPTKGLSNYGYTF
TRBV29-1	.	once	TRBJ2-2	15	TGCAGCGTGCGGGCTAGTCAGGGAGCCACCGGGGAGCTGTTTTTT	CSVRASQGATGELFF
TRBV4-2	.	.	TRBJ1-6	16	TGTGCCAGCAGCCAAGATAGGGACGGTTCATATTCACCCCTCCACTTT	CASSQDRDGSYSPLHF
TRBV5-1	.	.	TRBJ1-2	15	TGCGCCAGCAGCTTGGAAGGGGGAGCTAACTATGGCTACACCTTC	CASSLEGGANYGYTF
TRBV12-5	TRBD1	few	TRBJ2-5	13	TGTGCTAGTGGTAAAGAAAGGGACAGTCCCCAGTACTTC	CASGKERDSPQYF
TRBV29-1	TRBD1	.	TRBJ1-1	13	TGCAGCGGAGCCTCACCGGGACAGACAGAAGCTTTCTTT	CSGASPGQTEAFF
TRBV29-1	.	few	TRBJ1-2	16	TGCAGCGTTGTCGGCCTGTCTAGGACATTACGCTCAGGCTACACCTTC	CSVVGLSRTLRSGYTF